The clone carrying this T cell receptor (beta chain) was counted at least ten times. As yet, its antigen is unknown. The entry originates in a study of prognosis after radiotherapy for stage I lung cancer. Across the study: Subsequent to radiotherapy, distant metastatic disease emerged in several patients (median about 7 months), whereas approximately 16 exhibited no significant progression.

Study-wide findings and caveats: Post-therapy Shannon entropy was lower in patients developing distant metastases following stereotactic body radiation therapy. Some TCR clones were expanded. Whether these clones were tumor-specific was not determined. In patients with versus without metastases, TRBV and TRBJ gene usage reportedly differed.

The authors amplified TCR beta CDR3 from genomic DNA using two-round multiplex PCR. Primers specific to each TRBV and TRBJ gene drove first-round PCR. TCRdb recomputed calls from the multiplex PCR reads with MiXCR, one row per CDR3 protein. The sample lists about 51,000 distinct CDR3 sequences, approximately 35% occurring once. CDR3 length: 14 residues. Germline V CDR1 and CDR2: ENHRY, SYGVKD. With 8 bases removed from V and 4 bases from J, the gap between germline ends came to 16 bases. The sample was PBMCs, taken before or after stereotactic body radiation therapy (not recorded which). The genes are TRBV10-3 and TRBJ2-3; possible D gene TRBD1, 7 bases. The receptor comes from a donor over 45 with non-small cell lung cancer. The CDR3 here is CAIGETGRPDTQYF. As DNA, the CDR3 is TGTGCCATCGGGGAGACAGGGAGGCCAGATACGCAGTATTTT.